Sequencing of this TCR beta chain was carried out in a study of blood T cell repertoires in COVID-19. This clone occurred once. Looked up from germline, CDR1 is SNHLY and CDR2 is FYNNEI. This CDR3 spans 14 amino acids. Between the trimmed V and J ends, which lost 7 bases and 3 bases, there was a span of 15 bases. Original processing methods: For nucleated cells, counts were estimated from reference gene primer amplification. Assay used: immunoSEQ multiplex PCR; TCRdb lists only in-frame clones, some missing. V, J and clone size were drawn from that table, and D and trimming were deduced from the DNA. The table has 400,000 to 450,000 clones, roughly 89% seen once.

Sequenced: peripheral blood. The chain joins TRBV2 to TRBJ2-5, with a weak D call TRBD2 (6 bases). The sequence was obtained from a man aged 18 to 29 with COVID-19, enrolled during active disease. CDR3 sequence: CASTRAGTEETQYF. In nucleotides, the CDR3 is TGTGCCAGCACTAGAGCGGGCACAGAAGAGACCCAGTACTTC.